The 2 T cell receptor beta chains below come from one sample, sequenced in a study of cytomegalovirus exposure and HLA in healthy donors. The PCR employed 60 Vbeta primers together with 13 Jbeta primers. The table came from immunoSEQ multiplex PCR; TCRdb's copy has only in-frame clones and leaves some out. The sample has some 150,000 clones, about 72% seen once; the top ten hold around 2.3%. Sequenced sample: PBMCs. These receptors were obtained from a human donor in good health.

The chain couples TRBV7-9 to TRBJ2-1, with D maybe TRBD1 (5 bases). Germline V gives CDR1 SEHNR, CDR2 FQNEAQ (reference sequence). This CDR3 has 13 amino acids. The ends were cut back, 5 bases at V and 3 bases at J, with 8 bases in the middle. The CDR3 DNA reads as TGTGCCAGCAGCCCGGACAACTACAATGAGCAGTTCTTC. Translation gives CASSPDNYNEQFF.

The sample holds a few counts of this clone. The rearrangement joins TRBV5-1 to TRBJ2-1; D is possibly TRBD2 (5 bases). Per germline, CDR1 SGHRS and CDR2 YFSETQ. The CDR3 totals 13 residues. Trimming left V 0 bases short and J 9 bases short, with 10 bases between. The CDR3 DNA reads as TGCGCCAGCAGCTTGGGCGGGCGGAGTGAGCAGTTCTTC. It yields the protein CASSLGGRSEQFF.